This passage covers 30 T cell receptor beta chains from one sample sequenced in a study of beta chain features in type 1 diabetes. These receptors' antigens are unknown. Study results and limitations: Shortening of TCRB CDR3s, moderate but significant, appeared in all four CD4+ subsets of Type 1 diabetes patients.

Expressed TCRB transcripts got sequenced, as all isolated RNA was reverse transcribed. Sequenced by immunoSEQ multiplex PCR; TCRdb stores in-frame clones only, minus some. The repertoire holds approximately 15,000 clones, approximately 76% seen once, with more than 0.25% in the top ten. The sequenced sample was stem cell memory CD4+ T cells from blood. Receptors originate from a woman aged 18-35 years with type 1 diabetes.

The J gene is TRBJ2-1, the V gene TRBV4-2; D is perhaps TRBD2 (5 bases). CDR1 and CDR2 from the germline V gene are LGHNA and YNFKEQ. V was trimmed by 4 bases and J by 12 bases, leaving 19 bases between them. This CDR3 region has 14 residues. Here the CDR3 DNA reads TGTGCCAGCAGCCCGCCCTTTGTCGGGGAAAGGCAGTTCTTC. As protein: CASSPPFVGERQFF.

The genes are TRBV5-1 and TRBJ2-1; tentatively, D is TRBD1 (5 bases). CDR1 is SGHRS, CDR2 YFSETQ, per germline. V lost 5 bases to trimming and J lost 9 bases, with 12 bases between them. This CDR3 has 12 residues. The CDR3 loop is CASRGVPGEQFF. The CDR3 DNA sequence: TGCGCCAGCAGAGGGGTACCGGGTGAGCAGTTCTTC.

The chain links TRBV6-1 to TRBJ2-5; 12 bases line up with TRBD2. Trimming removed 2 bases from V and 9 bases from J; junction bases left unmatched: 10. The germline CDR1 and CDR2 sequences are MNHNS and SASEGT. The CDR3 sequence is 16 residues long. CDR3 nucleotides: TGTGCCAGCAGTGAACGAGGACTAGCGGGGCTCCGGGCCCAGTACTTC. This translates into CASSERGLAGLRAQYF.

The V call is TRBV7-6, the J call TRBJ2-5; 12 positions match TRBD2. Unmatched junction bases numbered 4, after V lost 3 bases and J lost 2 bases. The CDR3 has 16 residues. Germline loops: CDR1 SGHVS, CDR2 FNYEAQ. The chain's CDR3 is CASSFLAGGGQETQYF. In DNA form, the CDR3 reads TGTGCCAGCAGCTTCCTAGCGGGAGGGGGACAAGAGACCCAGTACTTC.

The chain has TRBV28 and TRBJ1-5; 8 bases align to TRBD1. V shed 7 bases and J 6 bases; nucleotides not matched to a gene: 8. Germline loops: CDR1 MDHEN, CDR2 SYDVKM. The CDR3 sequence is 14 residues long. DNA of the CDR3: TGTGCCAGCACGGCAGGGGGCCAAGGTCAGCCCCAGCATTTT. Amino acids: CASTAGGQGQPQHF.

The chain employs TRBV7-8 and TRBJ2-3; TRBD2 matches at 8 bases. Germline V lookup: CDR1 SGHVS, CDR2 FQNEAQ. J lost 4 bases, V lost 2 bases, and 11 bases had no gene match. The CDR3 totals 17 residues. DNA for the CDR3: TGTGCCAGCAGCTTACGCGGCGGGAGGTGGGTTGCAGATACGCAGTATTTT. It translates to CASSLRGGRWVADTQYF.

J is TRBJ2-5 and V is TRBV6-5; D is perhaps TRBD2 (6 bases). The better agreement between TRBJ2-7 and the DNA end casts doubt on the J call. CDR3 size: 16 residues. CDR1 MNHEY and CDR2 SVGAGI come from the germline V gene. The CDR3 spells CASSYTRRARSPEQYF. DNA for the CDR3: TGTGCCAGCAGTTATACCAGGAGGGCGCGGAGCCCCGAGCAGTACTTC.

CDR3 residues: CASSRGNTEAFF. In DNA, the CDR3 is TGTGCCAGCAGCCGGGGGAACACTGAAGCTTTCTTT. V usage is TRBV11-2 and J usage is TRBJ1-1; D uncertain. Germline lookup yields CDR1 SGHAT and CDR2 FQNNGV. There are 12 residues in the CDR3. Deletions cut 5 bases from V and 1 base from J, with 5 bases between.

This clone has just a few counts. The chain links TRBV5-4 to TRBJ2-1; 7 positions match TRBD2. CDR3 length: 15 amino acids. V lost 4 bases and J lost 4; bases outside the gene matches: 8. Germline-derived CDR1 and CDR2 are SGHNT and YYREEE (reference sequence). CDR3: CASSRTGGGYNEQFF. The CDR3 nucleotides read TGTGCCAGCAGCCGTACTGGGGGGGGGTACAATGAGCAGTTCTTC.

The V and J genes are TRBV5-1 and TRBJ2-1; D possibly corresponds to TRBD2 (5 bases). V was trimmed by 4 bases and J by 3 bases, leaving 14 bases between them. CDR1 and CDR2 from the germline V gene are SGHRS and YFSETQ. The CDR3 covers 15 residues. This CDR3 is CASSPRSGGYNEQFF. The DNA for the CDR3 is TGCGCCAGCAGCCCCAGAAGCGGTGGCTACAATGAGCAGTTCTTC.

The chain links TRBV18 to TRBJ1-1, with TRBD1 as a possible D gene (6 bases). Germline assignment: CDR1 KGHSH and CDR2 LQKENI. Trimming stripped 5 bases from V and 6 bases from J, with 13 bases between. The CDR3 totals 13 residues. This CDR3 reads CASSKSGAPEAFF. In DNA form, the CDR3 reads TGTGCCAGCTCAAAATCAGGGGCCCCTGAAGCTTTCTTT.

The chain recombines TRBV6-5 with TRBJ2-7, with D maybe TRBD1 (5 bases). This CDR3 contains 16 residues. Germline V gene sequence: CDR1 MNHEY, CDR2 SVGAGI. The germline V and J ends were trimmed by 0 bases and 2 bases, with 14 bases remaining between them. The CDR3 region has the DNA TGTGCCAGCAGTTACTCGAATCAGGGTTTTCCCTACGAGCAGTACTTC. Protein: CASSYSNQGFPYEQYF.

The chain links TRBV5-1 to TRBJ2-1, with 9 bases matching TRBD2. The V gene's germline CDR1 is SGHRS and CDR2 YFSETQ. The CDR3 has 18 residues. V was clipped by 5 bases and J by 3 bases; unmatched bases: 15. The CDR3 sequence: CASRIGLAGRVNYNEQFF. The CDR3 region has the DNA TGCGCCAGCAGGATCGGCCTAGCGGGACGCGTAAACTACAATGAGCAGTTCTTC.

V and J are TRBV18 and TRBJ2-5; D may be TRBD1 (6 bases). Trimming took off 4 bases at V and 5 bases at J, with 11 bases between the two ends. This CDR3 has 13 amino acids. Germline V gene lookup returns CDR1 KGHSH and CDR2 LQKENI. The CDR3 nucleotides read TGTGCCAGCTCACTGACAGGCACGGAGACCCAGTACTTC. It is translated as CASSLTGTETQYF.

This clone was detected only once. The chain joins TRBV10-1 to TRBJ2-1; TRBD2 agrees at 12 bases. After removal of 7 bases from V and 5 bases from J, the junction contained 6 bases not matched to a gene. The CDR3 is made up of 15 amino acids. The germline V gene encodes CDR1 WNHNN and CDR2 SYGVQD (reference sequence). The CDR3 DNA reads as TGCGCCAGCACCTCTAGCGGGAGGGAGGACAATGAGCAGTTCTTC. Residues: CASTSSGREDNEQFF.

This clone was seen a handful of times. The genes are TRBV30 and TRBJ1-1; TRBD1 matches at 10 bases. V lost 0 bases to trimming and J lost 10 bases; unmatched junction nucleotides: 11. The CDR3 has 15 amino acids. Germline CDR1 reads GTSNPN; CDR2 reads SVGIG (reference sequence). CDR3 coding DNA: TGTGCCTGGAGTGTAGGGGGGACAGGGGTGTTTGGAGCTTTCTTT. This gives the protein CAWSVGGTGVFGAFF.

The chain carries TRBV28 and TRBJ2-1; 14 bases agree with TRBD2. Germline V CDR1 and CDR2: MDHEN, SYDVKM. The length of the CDR3 is 17 residues. The V segment lost 2 bases and the J segment 8 bases; nucleotides outside the gene matches: 8. This CDR3 is CASSLGRGLAGGYEQFF. CDR3 coding DNA: TGTGCCAGCAGTTTAGGTCGTGGACTAGCGGGAGGCTATGAGCAGTTCTTC.

The rearrangement uses TRBV7-3 and TRBJ2-5, with TRBD2 matching over 7 bases. With V trimmed by 5 bases and J by 5 bases, 5 bases remained unmatched. The CDR3 consists of 13 residues. Germline CDR1 is SGHTA and CDR2 is FQGTGA. CDR3 nucleotide sequence: TGTGCCAGCAGCCGGGGACTACTTGAGACCCAGTACTTC. Protein sequence: CASSRGLLETQYF.

This clone was detected only a few times. The chain combines TRBV2 with TRBJ1-1; tentatively, D is TRBD1 (6 bases). Trimming removed 6 bases from V and 3 bases from J, with 14 bases in between. The CDR3 is 14 amino acids. Germline CDR1 and CDR2: SNHLY and FYNNEI. The CDR3 sequence is CASSGATGYTEAFF. In DNA form, the CDR3 reads TGTGCCAGCAGCGGAGCTACAGGGTACACTGAAGCTTTCTTT.

V usage is TRBV5-1 and J usage is TRBJ2-1; 9 bases align to TRBD2. This CDR3 is 16 amino acids long. Germline assignment: CDR1 SGHRS and CDR2 YFSETQ. Trimming cost V 5 bases and J 0 bases; bases outside gene matches: 6. The CDR3 protein is CASRLAGHLSYNEQFF. CDR3 in DNA: TGCGCCAGCAGACTAGCGGGCCACCTCTCCTACAATGAGCAGTTCTTC.

J is TRBJ1-1 and V is TRBV5-1, with 7 bases fitting TRBD1. Germline V gives CDR1 SGHRS, CDR2 YFSETQ. The CDR3 consists of 13 residues. After removal of 1 base from V and 5 bases from J, the junction contained 2 bases not matched to a gene. CDR3 sequence reads: CASSLPRGTEAFF. In DNA form, the CDR3 reads TGCGCCAGCAGCTTGCCCAGGGGGACTGAAGCTTTCTTT.

This rearrangement joins TRBV7-9 to TRBJ2-2; 12 nucleotides match TRBD2. Per germline, CDR1 SEHNR and CDR2 FQNEAQ (reference sequence). The CDR3 contains 18 residues. Losses at the gene ends were 5 bases for V and 6 bases for J; bases not matched to a gene: 13. The CDR3 sequence is CASSVQASGRAWSGELFF. The CDR3 region has the DNA TGTGCCAGCAGCGTACAGGCTAGCGGGAGGGCCTGGTCCGGGGAGCTGTTTTTT. The whole variable domain, filled in from reference TRBV7-9 and TRBJ2-2, reads DTGVSQNPRHKITKRGQNVTFRCDPISEHNRLYWYRQTLGQGPEFLTYFQNEAQLEKSRLLSDRFSAERPKGSFSTLEIQRTEQGDSAMYLCASSVQASGRAWSGELFFGEGSRLTVL.

The chain couples TRBV11-2 to TRBJ2-7, with D unresolved. Trimming shortened V by 2 bases and J by 5 bases, and 4 bases separated the two germline ends. From germline, CDR1 is SGHAT and CDR2 FQNNGV. The CDR3 covers 11 residues. The CDR3 DNA follows: TGTGCCAGCAGCTTATTTAACGAGCAGTACTTC. Translating gives CASSLFNEQYF.

The chain couples TRBV29-1 to TRBJ2-3, with 8 bases that match TRBD2. J lost 0 bases, V lost 6 bases, and 8 bases had no gene match. Per the germline V gene, CDR1 is SQVTM and CDR2 is ANQGSEA. The length of the CDR3 is 15 residues. The CDR3 spells CSVGLAGTSTDTQYF. In DNA, the CDR3 is TGCAGCGTCGGTTTAGCGGGAACTAGCACAGATACGCAGTATTTT.

The gene calls are TRBV2 and TRBJ1-1; D is undetermined. Germline V gene lookup returns CDR1 SNHLY and CDR2 FYNNEI. The CDR3 is 14 amino acids. The V end was cut by 4 bases, the J end by 0 bases, with 9 bases between. The CDR3 DNA reads TGTGCCAGCAGTGTAGCCTCCCTGAACACTGAAGCTTTCTTT. Translation: CASSVASLNTEAFF.

The genes are TRBV7-2 and TRBJ1-1; a possible D gene is TRBD1 (6 bases). The germline CDR1 and CDR2 sequences are SGHTA and FQGNSA. This CDR3 spans 16 amino acids. Trimming took off 8 bases at V and 0 bases at J, with 19 bases between the two ends. This CDR3 reads CASRPTTRGLNTEAFF. The DNA for the CDR3 is TGTGCCAGCCGGCCGACGACCAGGGGACTGAACACTGAAGCTTTCTTT.

This clone was detected once. CDR3 sequence reads: CASRPPGTYEKLFF. In DNA form, the CDR3 reads TGTGCCAGCAGACCGCCCGGGACTTATGAAAAACTGTTTTTT. The chain has TRBV28 and TRBJ1-4; a weak D match, TRBD1 (5 bases). The germline V gene encodes CDR1 MDHEN and CDR2 SYDVKM. CDR3 size: 14 residues. V was pared by 6 bases and J by 6 bases, with 14 bases between. Using reference TRBV28 and TRBJ1-4 for the parts outside the CDR3, the full variable domain is DVKVTQSSRYLVKRTGEKVFLECVQDMDHENMFWYRQDPGLGLRLIYFSYDVKMKEKGDIPEGYSVSREKKERFSLILESASTNQTSMYLCASRPPGTYEKLFFGSGTQLSVL.

The CDR3 region has the DNA TGTGCCAGCAGCTTAGGCGTTGGTAGAGGCCGGCCCCAGCATTTT. Encoded protein: CASSLGVGRGRPQHF. The V call is TRBV7-2, the J call TRBJ1-5; D is undetermined. In germline, CDR1 is SGHTA, CDR2 FQGNSA. This CDR3 is 15 amino acids long. V dropped 1 base and J dropped 9 bases, with 16 bases sitting between them.

The chain links TRBV19 to TRBJ1-5; D possibly corresponds to TRBD1 (6 bases). The CDR3 is 15 amino acids. Trimming removed 4 bases at V and 3 bases at J, with 13 bases between. Per the germline V gene, CDR1 is LNHDA and CDR2 is SQIVND (reference sequence). Written as DNA, the CDR3 is TGTGCCAGTAGTACCTCAGGGGACTACAATCAGCCCCAGCATTTT. Its translation: CASSTSGDYNQPQHF.

The rearrangement uses TRBV5-1 and TRBJ2-1; 14 positions match TRBD2. Per the germline V gene, CDR1 is SGHRS and CDR2 is YFSETQ. J gave up 2 bases and V 6 bases, and 10 bases lay outside the gene matches. The CDR3 spans 18 residues. The CDR3 loop is CASTGRLAGGPAYNEQFF. CDR3 bases: TGCGCCAGCACCGGAAGACTAGCGGGAGGGCCGGCCTACAATGAGCAGTTCTTC.